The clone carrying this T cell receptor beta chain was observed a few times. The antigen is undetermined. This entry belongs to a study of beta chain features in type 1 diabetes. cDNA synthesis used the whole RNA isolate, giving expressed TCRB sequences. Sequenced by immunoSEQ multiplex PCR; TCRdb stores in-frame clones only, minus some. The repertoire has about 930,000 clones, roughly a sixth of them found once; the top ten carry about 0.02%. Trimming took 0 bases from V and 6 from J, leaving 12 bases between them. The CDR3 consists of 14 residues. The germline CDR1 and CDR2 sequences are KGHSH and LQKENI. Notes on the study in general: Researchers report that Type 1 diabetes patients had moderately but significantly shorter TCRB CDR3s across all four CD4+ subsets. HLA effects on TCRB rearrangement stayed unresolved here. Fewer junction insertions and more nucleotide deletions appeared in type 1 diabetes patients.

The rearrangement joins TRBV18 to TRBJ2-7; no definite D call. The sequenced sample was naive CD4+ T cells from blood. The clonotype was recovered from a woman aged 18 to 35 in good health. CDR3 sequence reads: CASSPPAPTSEQYF. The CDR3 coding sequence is TGTGCCAGCTCACCACCCGCCCCCACCTCCGAGCAGTACTTC.